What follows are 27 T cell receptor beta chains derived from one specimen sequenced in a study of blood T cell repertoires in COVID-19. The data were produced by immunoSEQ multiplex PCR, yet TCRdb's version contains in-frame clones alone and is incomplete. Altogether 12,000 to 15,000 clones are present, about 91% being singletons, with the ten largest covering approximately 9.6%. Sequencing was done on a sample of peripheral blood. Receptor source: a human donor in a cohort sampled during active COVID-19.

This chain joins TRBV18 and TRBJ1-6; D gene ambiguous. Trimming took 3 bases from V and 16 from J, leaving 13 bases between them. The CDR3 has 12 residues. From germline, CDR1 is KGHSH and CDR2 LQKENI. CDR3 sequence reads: CASSPSSGVLHF. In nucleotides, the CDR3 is TGTGCCAGCTCACCCTCGTCCGGTGTTCTCCACTTT.

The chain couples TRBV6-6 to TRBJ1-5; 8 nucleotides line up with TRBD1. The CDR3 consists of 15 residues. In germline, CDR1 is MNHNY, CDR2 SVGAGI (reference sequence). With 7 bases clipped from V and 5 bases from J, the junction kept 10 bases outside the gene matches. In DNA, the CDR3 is TGTGCCAGCACCAAGCGGACAGGGTTTGATCAGCCCCAGCATTTT. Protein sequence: CASTKRTGFDQPQHF.

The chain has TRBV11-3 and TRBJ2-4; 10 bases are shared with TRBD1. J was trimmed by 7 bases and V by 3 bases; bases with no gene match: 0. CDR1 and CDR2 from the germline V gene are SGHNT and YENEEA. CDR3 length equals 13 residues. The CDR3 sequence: CASSLTGGNIQYF. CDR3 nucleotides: TGTGCCAGCAGCTTGACAGGGGGCAACATTCAGTACTTC. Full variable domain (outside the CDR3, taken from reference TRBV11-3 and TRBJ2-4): EAGVVQSPRYKIIEKKQPVAFWCNPISGHNTLYWYLQNLGQGPELLIRYENEEAVDDSQLPKDRFSAERLKGVDSTLKIQPAELGDSAVYLCASSLTGGNIQYFGAGTRLSVL.

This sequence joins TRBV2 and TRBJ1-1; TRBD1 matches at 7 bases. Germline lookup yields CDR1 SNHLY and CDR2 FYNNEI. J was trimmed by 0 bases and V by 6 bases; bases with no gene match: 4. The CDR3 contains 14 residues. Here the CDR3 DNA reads TGTGCCAGCAGGTCCGACAGGGTGAACACTGAAGCTTTCTTT. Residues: CASRSDRVNTEAFF.

In DNA form, the CDR3 reads TGTGCCAGCAGCTACCAAACAGGGGTTACCCCCTACGAGCAGTACTTC. Its protein is CASSYQTGVTPYEQYF. This chain links TRBV11-2 with TRBJ2-7, with TRBD1 identical over 7 bases. Germline values: CDR1 SGHAT, CDR2 FQNNGV. The CDR3 spans 16 residues. V gave up 4 bases and J gave up 2 bases; unmatched junction bases: 11.

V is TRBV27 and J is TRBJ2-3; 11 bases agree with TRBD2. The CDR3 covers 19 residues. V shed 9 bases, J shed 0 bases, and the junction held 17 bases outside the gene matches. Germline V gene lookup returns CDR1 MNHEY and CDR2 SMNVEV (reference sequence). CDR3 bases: TGTGCCAGTCGCGTTACGGGGGCTAGCGGGAGGCTTAGCACAGATACGCAGTATTTT. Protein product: CASRVTGASGRLSTDTQYF.

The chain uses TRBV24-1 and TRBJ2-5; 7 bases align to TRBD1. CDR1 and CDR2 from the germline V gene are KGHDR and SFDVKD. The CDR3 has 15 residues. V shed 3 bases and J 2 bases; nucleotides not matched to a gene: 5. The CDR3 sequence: CATSDPTGQQETQYF. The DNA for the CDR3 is TGTGCCACCAGTGATCCTACGGGACAGCAAGAGACCCAGTACTTC.

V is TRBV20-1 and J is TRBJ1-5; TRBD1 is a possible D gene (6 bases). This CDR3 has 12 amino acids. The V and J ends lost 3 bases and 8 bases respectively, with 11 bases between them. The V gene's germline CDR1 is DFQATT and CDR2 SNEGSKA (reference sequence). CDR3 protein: CSASPRGKPQHF. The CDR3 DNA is TGCAGTGCTAGTCCCAGGGGAAAGCCCCAGCATTTT.

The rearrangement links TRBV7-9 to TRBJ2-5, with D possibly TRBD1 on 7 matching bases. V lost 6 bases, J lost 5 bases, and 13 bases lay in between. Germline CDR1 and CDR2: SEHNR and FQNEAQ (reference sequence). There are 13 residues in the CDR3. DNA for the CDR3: TGTGCCAGCAGGCGGAGGGGGCAGGAGACCCAGTACTTC. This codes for CASRRRGQETQYF. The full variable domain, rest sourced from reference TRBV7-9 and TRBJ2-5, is DTGVSQNPRHKITKRGQNVTFRCDPISEHNRLYWYRQTLGQGPEFLTYFQNEAQLEKSRLLSDRFSAERPKGSFSTLEIQRTEQGDSAMYLCASRRRGQETQYFGPGTRLLVL.

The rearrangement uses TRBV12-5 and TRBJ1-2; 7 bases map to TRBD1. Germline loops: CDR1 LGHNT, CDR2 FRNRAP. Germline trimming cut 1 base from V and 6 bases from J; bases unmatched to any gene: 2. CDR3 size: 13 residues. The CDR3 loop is CASGLAGGDGYTF. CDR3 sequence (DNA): TGTGCTAGTGGTTTGGCAGGGGGTGATGGCTACACCTTC.

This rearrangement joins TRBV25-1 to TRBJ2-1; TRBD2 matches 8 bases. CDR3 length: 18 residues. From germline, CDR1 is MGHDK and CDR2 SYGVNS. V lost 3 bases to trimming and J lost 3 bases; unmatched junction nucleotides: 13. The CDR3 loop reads CASSEGRPGGPGYNEQFF. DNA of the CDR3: TGTGCCAGCAGTGAGGGGAGGCCGGGAGGGCCGGGCTACAATGAGCAGTTCTTC.

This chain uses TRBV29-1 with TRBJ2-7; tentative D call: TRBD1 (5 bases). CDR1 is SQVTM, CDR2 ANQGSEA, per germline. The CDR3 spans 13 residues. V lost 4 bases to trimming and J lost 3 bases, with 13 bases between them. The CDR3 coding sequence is TGCAGCGTTGGTACTCAGGGCGGCTACGAGCAGTACTTC. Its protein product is CSVGTQGGYEQYF.

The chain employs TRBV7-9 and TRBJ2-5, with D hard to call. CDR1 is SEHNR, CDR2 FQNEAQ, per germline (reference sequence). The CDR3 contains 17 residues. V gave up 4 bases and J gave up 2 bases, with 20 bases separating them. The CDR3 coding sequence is TGTGCCAGCAGCTCCCCCCTTTCGAGTCTAGAACAAGAGACCCAGTACTTC. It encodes CASSSPLSSLEQETQYF.

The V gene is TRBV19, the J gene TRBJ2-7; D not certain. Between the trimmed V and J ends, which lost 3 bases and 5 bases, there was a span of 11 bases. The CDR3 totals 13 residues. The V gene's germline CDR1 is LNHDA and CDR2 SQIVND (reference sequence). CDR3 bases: TGTGCCAGTAGTATCTGGGCAGGCGACGAGCAGTACTTC. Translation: CASSIWAGDEQYF.

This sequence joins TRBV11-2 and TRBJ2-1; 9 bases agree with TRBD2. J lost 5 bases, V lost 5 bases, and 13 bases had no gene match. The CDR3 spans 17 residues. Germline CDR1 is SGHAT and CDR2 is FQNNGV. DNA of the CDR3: TGTGCCAGCAGCCCAAGATGGACTAGCGTTTCTGACAATGAGCAGTTCTTC. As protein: CASSPRWTSVSDNEQFF.

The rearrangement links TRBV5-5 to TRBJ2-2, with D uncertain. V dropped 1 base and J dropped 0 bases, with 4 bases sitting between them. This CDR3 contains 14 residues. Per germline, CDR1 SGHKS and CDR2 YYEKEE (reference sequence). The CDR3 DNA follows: TGTGCCAGCAGCTTGCTACCGAACACCGGGGAGCTGTTTTTT. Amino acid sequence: CASSLLPNTGELFF.

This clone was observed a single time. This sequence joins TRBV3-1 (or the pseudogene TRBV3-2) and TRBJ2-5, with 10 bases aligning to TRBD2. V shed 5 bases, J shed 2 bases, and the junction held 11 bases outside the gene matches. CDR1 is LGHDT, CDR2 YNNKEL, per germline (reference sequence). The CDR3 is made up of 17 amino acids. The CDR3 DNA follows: TGTGCCAGCAGCGTACCTAGCGGGAGAATAGGGCAAGAGACCCAGTACTTC. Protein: CASSVPSGRIGQETQYF.

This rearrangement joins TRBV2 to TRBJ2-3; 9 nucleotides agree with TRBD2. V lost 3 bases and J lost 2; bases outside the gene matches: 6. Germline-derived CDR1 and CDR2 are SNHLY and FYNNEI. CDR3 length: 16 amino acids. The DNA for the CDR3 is TGTGCCAGCAGTGAGACTAGCGGAGATTTCACAGATACGCAGTATTTT. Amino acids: CASSETSGDFTDTQYF.

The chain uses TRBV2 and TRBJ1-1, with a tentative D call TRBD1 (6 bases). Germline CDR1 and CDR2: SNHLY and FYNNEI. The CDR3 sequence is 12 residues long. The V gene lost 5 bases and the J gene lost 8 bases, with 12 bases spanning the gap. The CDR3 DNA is TGTGCCAGCAGTATGACAGGACCCGAAGCTTTCTTT. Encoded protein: CASSMTGPEAFF.

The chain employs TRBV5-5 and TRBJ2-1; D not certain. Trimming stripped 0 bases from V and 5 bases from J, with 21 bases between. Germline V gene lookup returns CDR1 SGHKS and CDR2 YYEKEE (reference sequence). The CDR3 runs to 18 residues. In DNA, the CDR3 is TGTGCCAGCAGCTTGGCACCGTTACAAGTCCCCGGAGACAATGAGCAGTTCTTC. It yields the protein CASSLAPLQVPGDNEQFF.

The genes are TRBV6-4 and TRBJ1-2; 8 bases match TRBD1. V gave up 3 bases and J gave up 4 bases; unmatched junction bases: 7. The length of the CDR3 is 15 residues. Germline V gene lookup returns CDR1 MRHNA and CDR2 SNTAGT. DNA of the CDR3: TGTGCCAGCAGTGAGTTCACAGGGGGTAGCTATGGCTACACCTTC. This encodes CASSEFTGGSYGYTF.

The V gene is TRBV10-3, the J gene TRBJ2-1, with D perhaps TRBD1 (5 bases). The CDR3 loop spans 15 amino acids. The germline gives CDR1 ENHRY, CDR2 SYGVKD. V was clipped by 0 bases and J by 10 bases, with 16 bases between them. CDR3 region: CAISESQGRGGEQFF. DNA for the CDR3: TGTGCCATCAGTGAGTCCCAGGGCCGAGGTGGGGAGCAGTTCTTC.

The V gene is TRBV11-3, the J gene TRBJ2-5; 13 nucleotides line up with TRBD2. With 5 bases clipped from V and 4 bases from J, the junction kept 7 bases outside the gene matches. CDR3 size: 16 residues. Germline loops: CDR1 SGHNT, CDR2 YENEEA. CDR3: CASSPGLAGAGETQYF. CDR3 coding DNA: TGTGCCAGCAGCCCCGGACTAGCGGGAGCTGGAGAGACCCAGTACTTC. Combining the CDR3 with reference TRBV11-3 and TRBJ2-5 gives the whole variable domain EAGVVQSPRYKIIEKKQPVAFWCNPISGHNTLYWYLQNLGQGPELLIRYENEEAVDDSQLPKDRFSAERLKGVDSTLKIQPAELGDSAVYLCASSPGLAGAGETQYFGPGTRLLVL.

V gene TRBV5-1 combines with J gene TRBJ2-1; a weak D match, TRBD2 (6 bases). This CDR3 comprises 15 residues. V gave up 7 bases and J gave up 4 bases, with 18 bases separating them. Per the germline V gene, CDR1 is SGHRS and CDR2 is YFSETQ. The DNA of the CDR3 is TGCGCCAGCTATCTGGAGGGGCCGGATTACAATGAGCAGTTCTTC. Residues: CASYLEGPDYNEQFF.

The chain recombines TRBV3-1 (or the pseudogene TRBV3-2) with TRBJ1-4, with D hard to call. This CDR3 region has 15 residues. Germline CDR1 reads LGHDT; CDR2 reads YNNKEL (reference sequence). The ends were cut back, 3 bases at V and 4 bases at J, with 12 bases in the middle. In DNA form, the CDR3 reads TGTGCCAGCAGCCATAGGTACGGGGATAATGAAAAACTGTTTTTT. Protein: CASSHRYGDNEKLFF.

The CDR3 reads CASSLGAWGQSNEQFF. In DNA form, the CDR3 reads TGTGCCAGCAGCTTAGGAGCGTGGGGGCAGTCCAATGAGCAGTTCTTC. The chain is built from TRBV11-3 and TRBJ2-1; TRBD1 is a possible D gene (6 bases). CDR1 and CDR2 (germline): SGHNT, YENEEA. CDR3 length: 16 amino acids. Trimming took off 1 base at V and 6 bases at J, with 16 bases between the two ends.

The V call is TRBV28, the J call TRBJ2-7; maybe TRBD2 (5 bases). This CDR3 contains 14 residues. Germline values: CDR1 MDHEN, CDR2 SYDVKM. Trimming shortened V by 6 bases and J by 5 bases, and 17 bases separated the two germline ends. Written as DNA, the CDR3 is TGTGCCAGCAGATCCAGCGGACCGCTTGACGAGCAGTACTTC. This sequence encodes CASRSSGPLDEQYF.